This T cell receptor beta chain came from a study of CD8+CD57+ T cells in acquired aplastic anemia. Only patients with CD8+CD57+ cell expansion on flow cytometry were chosen for sequencing. No therapy had been given to the patients at the time of blood sampling. Trimming took 1 base from V and 9 from J; bases not matched to a gene: 10. This CDR3 has 15 residues. Germline loops: CDR1 SGHTA, CDR2 FQGNSA. Genomic DNA provided the template from which TCR beta VDJ and CDR3 profiles were obtained. Using its own MiXCR run on the reads, TCRdb lists one record per CDR3 protein. The table shows approximately 170,000 distinct CDR3 sequences, with about 45% occurring only once.

The sample comprised sorted CD4+, CD8+, or CD8+CD57+ T cells (not recorded which) from PBMCs. The chain is built from TRBV7-2 and TRBJ2-7, with 9 bases aligning to TRBD2. The receptor was derived from a human donor with aplastic anemia. The CDR3 loop is CASSLGLAGRGTQYV. CDR3 in DNA: TGTGCCAGCAGCTTAGGGCTAGCGGGACGGGGTACGCAGTACGTC.